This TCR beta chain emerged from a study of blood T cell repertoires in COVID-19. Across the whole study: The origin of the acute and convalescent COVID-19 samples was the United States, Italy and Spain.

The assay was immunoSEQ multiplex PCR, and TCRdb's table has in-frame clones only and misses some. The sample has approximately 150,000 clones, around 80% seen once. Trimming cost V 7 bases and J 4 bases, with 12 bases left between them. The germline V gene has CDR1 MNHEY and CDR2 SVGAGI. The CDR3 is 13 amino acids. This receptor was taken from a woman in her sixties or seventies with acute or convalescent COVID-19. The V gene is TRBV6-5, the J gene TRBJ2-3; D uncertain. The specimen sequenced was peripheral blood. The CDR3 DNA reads TGTGCCAGCACCAACGAGGCCGCAGATACGCAGTATTTT. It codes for CASTNEAADTQYF.